The table lists the clone carrying this T cell receptor beta chain with many counts. Noted time point: longitudinal time-point 2. Source material was 2 million unsorted PBMCs, stored at -80 °C in RNAlater. 5'RACE with 10-nucleotide random UMIs produced the cDNA. TCRdb used MiXCR to reprocess the 5' RACE reads, holding one entry per CDR3 protein. This table holds about 90,000 distinct CDR3 sequences, less than 15% found once. The data originate from a study of neurological immune-mediated disorders. This TCR came from a female donor with HTLV-1-associated myelopathy (HAM/TSP). The material sequenced was PBMCs.

In nucleotides, the CDR3 is TGCGCCAGCAGCTTGGCGGGGGGAAGTGGCTACACCTTC. It encodes CASSLAGGSGYTF. The gene calls are TRBV5-1 and TRBJ1-2, with D possibly matching TRBD1 (5 bases). The CDR3 runs 13 residues. Germline V gene sequence: CDR1 SGHRS, CDR2 YFSETQ. Trimming cost V 0 bases and J 7 bases, with 10 bases left between them.